A single sample is the source of the 2 T cell receptor beta chains below, sequenced in a study of OX40 agonist ivuxolimab in advanced cancers. Produced via immunoSEQ multiplex PCR; TCRdb's table is partial and in-frame only. The sample consists of tens of thousands of clones, around 85% of them appearing once. This material consisted of CD4+ or CD8+ T cells sorted from blood, taken in a trial of the OX40 agonist ivuxolimab. All receptors derive from an adult with an advanced solid tumor such as melanoma, head and neck, liver or kidney cancer.

This sequence joins TRBV7-2 and TRBJ2-5; maybe TRBD2 (6 bases). V was cut by 4 bases and J by 0 bases, with 12 bases left in between. In germline, CDR1 is SGHTA, CDR2 FQGNSA. The CDR3 has 15 amino acids. The CDR3 bases are TGTGCCAGCAGCTCACCGAGCGGGTACCAAGAGACCCAGTACTTC. It specifies CASSSPSGYQETQYF.

The chain links TRBV7-6 to TRBJ2-3, with 13 bases that match TRBD2. Losses at the gene ends were 6 bases for V and 4 bases for J; bases not matched to a gene: 4. The CDR3 is 15 residues long. CDR1 is SGHVS and CDR2 is FNYEAQ in the germline V gene. The chain's CDR3 is CASSGTSGDADTQYF. The CDR3 region has the DNA TGTGCCAGCAGTGGGACTAGCGGGGATGCAGATACGCAGTATTTT.